Listed here are 32 T cell receptor beta chains from one sample, sequenced in a study of blood T cell repertoires in COVID-19. The method was immunoSEQ multiplex PCR; TCRdb's version includes in-frame clones alone and lacks a portion of them. The sample holds approximately 290,000 clones; roughly 91% are singletons and the top ten take around 0.8%. Sequencing was performed on peripheral blood. The source is a man aged 25-40 years with acute or convalescent COVID-19.

This chain uses TRBV30 with TRBJ2-1; TRBD2 agrees at 7 bases. CDR3 length: 15 residues. After removal of 3 bases from V and 7 bases from J, the junction contained 12 bases not matched to a gene. Germline-derived CDR1 and CDR2 are GTSNPN and SVGIG (reference sequence). Here the CDR3 reads CAWRLTGRAGNEQFF. The CDR3 DNA reads as TGTGCCTGGAGACTAACTGGGAGGGCCGGGAATGAGCAGTTCTTC.

This clone was seen a single time. This rearrangement joins TRBV7-9 to TRBJ2-7; weak D call: TRBD2 (6 bases). V lost 4 bases and J 7 bases, leaving 26 bases between the germline ends. Germline-derived CDR1 and CDR2 are SEHNR and FQNEAQ (reference sequence). The CDR3 sequence is 17 residues long. For the CDR3, the DNA is TGTGCCAGCAGCTGGGGGGAGTTTACGGACCATATTATTGAGCAGTACTTC. Translated: CASSWGEFTDHIIEQYF. Full variable domain (rest looked up from reference TRBV7-9 and TRBJ2-7): DTGVSQNPRHKITKRGQNVTFRCDPISEHNRLYWYRQTLGQGPEFLTYFQNEAQLEKSRLLSDRFSAERPKGSFSTLEIQRTEQGDSAMYLCASSWGEFTDHIIEQYFGPGTRLTVT.

The V gene is TRBV28, the J gene TRBJ1-2, with a possible D match to TRBD1 (5 bases). Per the germline V gene, CDR1 is MDHEN and CDR2 is SYDVKM. This CDR3 contains 13 residues. Deletions cut 3 bases from V and 7 bases from J, with 12 bases between. The CDR3 region has the DNA TGTGCCAGCAGTTTCCCCAGGGATTCTGGCTACACCTTC. Protein sequence: CASSFPRDSGYTF.

The chain joins TRBV5-1 to TRBJ2-2; TRBD2 aligns across 14 bases. V dropped 3 bases and J dropped 5; count of bases not matched to a gene: 15. The CDR3 runs 20 residues. Per the germline V gene, CDR1 is SGHRS and CDR2 is YFSETQ. The CDR3 region is CASSSTPGTSGRVVTGELFF. The CDR3 DNA reads as TGCGCCAGCAGCTCAACCCCCGGGACTAGCGGGAGAGTGGTGACCGGGGAGCTGTTTTTT.

The CDR3 reads CARTVRAGGPGTGELFF. The CDR3 coding sequence is TGTGCCAGGACCGTAAGAGCGGGAGGGCCCGGCACCGGGGAGCTGTTTTTT. The J gene is TRBJ2-2, the V gene TRBV7-3; TRBD2 agrees at 10 bases. V lost 9 bases to trimming and J lost 4 bases; unmatched junction nucleotides: 14. In germline, CDR1 is SGHTA, CDR2 FQGTGA. This CDR3 region has 17 residues.

V is TRBV9 and J is TRBJ2-7; a weak D match, TRBD2 (6 bases). In germline, CDR1 is SGDLS, CDR2 YYNGEE. The CDR3 loop spans 16 amino acids. V dropped 3 bases and J dropped 6 bases, with 22 bases sitting between them. The CDR3 here is CASSGRGGGLGGEQYF. The CDR3 DNA reads TGTGCCAGCAGCGGAAGAGGAGGCGGCCTCGGGGGCGAGCAGTACTTC.

The rearrangement links TRBV28 to TRBJ2-1, with TRBD1 matching 8 bases. The junction had 9 bases not matched to a gene; V was cut back by 6 bases and J by 2 bases. The length of the CDR3 is 16 residues. Germline V gene sequence: CDR1 MDHEN, CDR2 SYDVKM. The CDR3 loop reads CASSPFPGQAYNEQFF. As DNA, the CDR3 is TGTGCCAGCAGCCCCTTTCCGGGACAGGCCTACAATGAGCAGTTCTTC.

This clone came up once. The chain recombines TRBV3-1 (or the pseudogene TRBV3-2) with TRBJ2-1, with 9 bases aligning to TRBD1. The V gene's germline CDR1 is LGHDT and CDR2 YNNKEL (reference sequence). The CDR3 totals 16 residues. Losses at the gene ends were 0 bases for V and 5 bases for J; bases not matched to a gene: 5. CDR3: CASSQEGTGPNNEQFF. In DNA form, the CDR3 reads TGTGCCAGCAGCCAAGAAGGGACAGGGCCCAACAATGAGCAGTTCTTC.

Here the CDR3 reads CASSLLFAGVNNSPLHF. The CDR3 coding sequence is TGTGCCAGCAGTTTATTATTTGCAGGGGTCAATAATTCACCCCTCCACTTT. V gene TRBV27 combines with J gene TRBJ1-6; TRBD1 is a possible D gene (6 bases). CDR1 is MNHEY, CDR2 SMNVEV, per germline (reference sequence). Trimming left V 1 base short and J 5 bases short, with 15 bases between. CDR3 length equals 17 residues.

This sequence joins TRBV27 and TRBJ2-1; a possible D gene is TRBD2 (6 bases). Germline lookup yields CDR1 MNHEY and CDR2 SMNVEV (reference sequence). The CDR3 spans 15 residues. Trimming stripped 2 bases from V and 3 bases from J, with 11 bases between. In nucleotides, the CDR3 is TGTGCCAGCAGTTTACAGGCGGGGCGCTACAATGAGCAGTTCTTC. This translates into CASSLQAGRYNEQFF.

This rearrangement joins TRBV4-2 to TRBJ2-3; D may be TRBD2 (6 bases). The germline gives CDR1 LGHNA, CDR2 YNFKEQ. There are 16 residues in the CDR3. The ends were cut back, 6 bases at V and 2 bases at J, with 18 bases in the middle. CDR3 sequence: CASRPRTTSYTDTQYF. The CDR3 DNA reads TGTGCCAGCAGGCCCAGGACTACCTCATACACAGATACGCAGTATTTT.

The J gene is TRBJ1-5, the V gene TRBV10-1; D call uncertain. Germline values: CDR1 WNHNN, CDR2 SYGVQD (reference sequence). Trimming cost V 10 bases and J 2 bases, with 12 bases left between them. This CDR3 has 13 amino acids. CDR3: CATHRRGNQPQHF. The DNA of the CDR3 is TGCGCCACCCACCGACGGGGCAATCAGCCCCAGCATTTT.

The genes are TRBV28 and TRBJ2-7, with TRBD1 as a possible D gene (5 bases). V lost 2 bases to trimming and J lost 5 bases, with 22 bases between them. This CDR3 contains 17 residues. CDR1 MDHEN and CDR2 SYDVKM come from the germline V gene. DNA for the CDR3: TGTGCCAGCAGTTTACCCTCGTACTACACGGCCAGGGACGAGCAGTACTTC. Amino acids: CASSLPSYYTARDEQYF.

The V gene is TRBV7-8, the J gene TRBJ1-1, with a possible D match to TRBD1 (6 bases). Germline CDR1 reads SGHVS; CDR2 reads FQNEAQ. V dropped 6 bases and J dropped 0 bases, with 11 bases sitting between them. CDR3 length equals 14 residues. The CDR3 loop is CASRIQGLNTEAFF. DNA of the CDR3: TGTGCCAGCAGAATACAGGGCCTGAACACTGAAGCTTTCTTT.

The chain's CDR3 is CASSQVGAADIQYF. CDR3 coding DNA: TGCGCCAGCAGCCAAGTGGGGGCGGCGGACATTCAGTACTTC. The chain employs TRBV4-1 and TRBJ2-4; tentatively, D is TRBD1 (6 bases). The CDR3 runs to 14 residues. Germline CDR1 MGHRA, CDR2 YSYEKL. V was pared by 1 base and J by 8 bases, with 12 bases between.

The gene calls are TRBV28 and TRBJ2-7; tentative D call: TRBD1 (6 bases). This CDR3 is 14 amino acids long. Germline V CDR1 and CDR2: MDHEN, SYDVKM. The V end lost 7 bases, the J end lost 2 bases, and 15 bases lay between the germline ends. The CDR3, as DNA: TGTGCCAGCACGCAAACAGGGAACACCTACGAGCAGTACTTC. Its translation is CASTQTGNTYEQYF.

The gene calls are TRBV3-1 (or the pseudogene TRBV3-2) and TRBJ2-5, with a tentative D call TRBD2 (5 bases). Germline CDR1 and CDR2: LGHDT and YNNKEL (reference sequence). The CDR3 length is 16 residues. V was cut by 1 base and J by 2 bases, with 14 bases left in between. The CDR3 bases are TGTGCCAGCAGCCAAGTATGGACTCGACCGCAAGAGACCCAGTACTTC. It codes for CASSQVWTRPQETQYF.

V usage is TRBV6-5 and J usage is TRBJ1-2; D might be TRBD1 (6 bases). From germline, CDR1 is MNHEY and CDR2 SVGAGI. The CDR3 spans 14 residues. Trimming stripped 4 bases from V and 5 bases from J, with 14 bases between. In DNA, the CDR3 is TGTGCCAGCAGTTGGACAGAGGGAACTTATGGCTACACCTTC. Translation gives CASSWTEGTYGYTF.

The chain has TRBV7-9 and TRBJ2-3; 8 bases align to TRBD2. This CDR3 contains 14 residues. CDR1 is SEHNR and CDR2 is FQNEAQ in the germline V gene (reference sequence). V dropped 5 bases and J dropped 5; count of bases not matched to a gene: 6. As DNA, the CDR3 is TGTGCCAGCAGCACCGGGACTAGTCTAGATACGCAGTATTTT. Translated, it gives CASSTGTSLDTQYF.

V and J are TRBV7-2 and TRBJ2-2, with D unresolved. V dropped 10 bases and J dropped 6 bases, with 12 bases sitting between them. The CDR3 sequence is 12 residues long. Germline V gives CDR1 SGHTA, CDR2 FQGNSA. The CDR3 bases are TGTGCCACCCCGAGCCGGGCCGGGGAGCTGTTTTTT. Its protein is CATPSRAGELFF.

This clone was observed a few times. The rearrangement joins TRBV5-1 to TRBJ1-6; tentatively, D is TRBD1 (5 bases). V lost 4 bases, J lost 6 bases, and 17 bases lay in between. Germline V gives CDR1 SGHRS, CDR2 YFSETQ. There are 16 residues in the CDR3. The chain's CDR3 is CASSGDGGRRNSPLHF. CDR3 DNA: TGCGCCAGCAGCGGAGATGGGGGGAGACGTAATTCACCCCTCCACTTT.

This chain links TRBV9 with TRBJ1-2; D perhaps matches TRBD1 (5 bases). The ends were cut back, 0 bases at V and 6 bases at J, with 15 bases in the middle. The CDR3 is 15 residues long. CDR1 is SGDLS, CDR2 YYNGEE, per germline. CDR3 region: CASSVDVGGPNGYTF. The CDR3 region has the DNA TGTGCCAGCAGCGTAGATGTCGGGGGACCAAATGGCTACACCTTC.

The chain is built from TRBV29-1 and TRBJ2-7; possibly TRBD2 for D (6 bases). Trimming cost V 3 bases and J 1 base, with 13 bases left between them. Germline CDR1 SQVTM, CDR2 ANQGSEA. This CDR3 region has 14 residues. The CDR3 DNA reads as TGCAGCGTTGAGGGGGGTAGCGGATCCTACGAGCAGTACTTC. The encoded protein is CSVEGGSGSYEQYF.

The chain combines TRBV28 with TRBJ1-5; 9 positions agree with TRBD1. With 3 bases clipped from V and 7 bases from J, the junction kept 7 bases outside the gene matches. CDR3 length equals 15 residues. Germline assignment: CDR1 MDHEN and CDR2 SYDVKM. CDR3 loop: CASSFMGTGNQPQHF. In nucleotides, the CDR3 is TGTGCCAGCAGTTTTATGGGGACAGGGAACCAGCCCCAGCATTTT.

V is TRBV30 and J is TRBJ2-5; D unclear. The germline CDR1 and CDR2 sequences are GTSNPN and SVGIG (reference sequence). There are 15 residues in the CDR3. V gave up 0 bases and J gave up 5 bases, with 16 bases separating them. CDR3 bases: TGTGCCTGGAGTGTACTGTTAAGAGCTCTGGAGACCCAGTACTTC. It encodes CAWSVLLRALETQYF.

Here the CDR3 reads CASSNRGPTSLQPQHF. In DNA, the CDR3 is TGTGCCAGCAGCAACAGGGGACCAACAAGTCTCCAGCCCCAGCATTTT. The chain joins TRBV21-1 to TRBJ1-5; TRBD1 is the table's D call and was not checked against the DNA. TRBV21-1 is labeled a pseudogene. The CDR3 runs to 16 residues.

On this clone itself: This sample includes further DNA sequences coding for the same CDR3. The rearrangement links TRBV19 to TRBJ2-7, with 9 bases identical to TRBD2. This CDR3 contains 14 residues. V shed 3 bases and J 4 bases; nucleotides not matched to a gene: 4. Germline V CDR1 and CDR2: LNHDA, SQIVND (reference sequence). The CDR3 nucleotides are TGTGCCAGTAGTATCGCGGGGGGGCCTTACGAGCAGTACTTC. Residues: CASSIAGGPYEQYF.

The rearrangement joins TRBV5-6 to TRBJ1-2; no reliable D call. The CDR3 extends over 14 amino acids. Looked up from germline, CDR1 is SGHDT and CDR2 is YYEEEE. The germline V and J ends were trimmed by 0 bases and 0 bases, with 6 bases remaining between them. The CDR3 DNA follows: TGTGCCAGCAGCTTGGGTGTAGCTAACTATGGCTACACCTTC. Amino acid sequence: CASSLGVANYGYTF.

The CDR3 coding sequence is TGCGCCAGCAGCTTGGCGGCAGGCCAAGAGACCCAGTACTTC. It is translated as CASSLAAGQETQYF. The chain employs TRBV5-1 and TRBJ2-5; D is uncertain. V lost 0 bases, J lost 1 base, and 7 bases lay in between. There are 14 residues in the CDR3. Per the germline V gene, CDR1 is SGHRS and CDR2 is YFSETQ.

The chain joins TRBV30 to TRBJ2-3, with D tentatively TRBD2 (5 bases). CDR1 and CDR2 (germline): GTSNPN, SVGIG (reference sequence). V was cut by 2 bases and J by 1 base, with 13 bases left in between. The CDR3 loop spans 15 amino acids. The CDR3 protein is CAWSIGSGRTDTQYF. Written as DNA, the CDR3 is TGTGCCTGGAGTATCGGAAGCGGCCGCACAGATACGCAGTATTTT.

The chain couples TRBV5-1 to TRBJ1-6; 9 bases fit TRBD1. The CDR3 totals 14 residues. Per the germline V gene, CDR1 is SGHRS and CDR2 is YFSETQ. J was trimmed by 10 bases and V by 3 bases; bases with no gene match: 5. As DNA, the CDR3 is TGCGCCAGCAGCTCGGACAGGGGAGGCTCACCCCTCCACTTT. Its protein is CASSSDRGGSPLHF.

The V gene is TRBV29-1, the J gene TRBJ1-1; weak D call: TRBD1 (6 bases). This CDR3 has 12 residues. CDR1 and CDR2 (germline): SQVTM, ANQGSEA. V lost 7 bases to trimming and J lost 0 bases, with 9 bases between them. In DNA form, the CDR3 reads TGCAGCGCTCAGGGGCTGAACACTGAAGCTTTCTTT. Its translation is CSAQGLNTEAFF.